Listed below are T cell receptor beta chains from one sample, sequenced in a study of CD8+CD57+ T cells in acquired aplastic anemia. One entry per CDR3 protein, called by TCRdb with MiXCR from the reads. The sample holds a few hundred thousand distinct CDR3 sequences; over 40% are singletons and the top ten take 15% to 20%. Sequenced input: sorted CD4+, CD8+, or CD8+CD57+ T cells (not recorded which) from PBMCs. Every receptor here comes from a human donor with aplastic anemia. The CDR3 runs from the conserved cysteine through the conserved F or W. D genes are given only for firm matches. Some rows have no size entry. The others give once, few or many, or a class for an expanded clone.

-	TRBV19	TRBJ1-5	-	TGTGCCAGTAGTATAGATGAGCCAGGGCAGCCCCAGCATTTT	CASSIDEPGQPQHF
few	TRBV27	TRBJ1-6	-	TGTGCCAGCAGTTTCAGGAGGGGCGCCTATAATTCACCCCTCCACTTT	CASSFRRGAYNSPLHF
-	TRBV7-2	TRBJ1-2	TRBD1	TGTGCCAGCAGCTTACCTCCGGGACAGGGACGCGGCTACACCTTC	CASSLPPGQGRGYTF
-	TRBV2	TRBJ1-6	-	-	CASSSYICSARVRLGPLHF
-	TRBV20-1	TRBJ1-2	-	TGCAGTGCTAGAGTCCCGGGGGTGGGAGGCTACACCTTC	CSARVPGVGGYTF
many	TRBV5-1	TRBJ2-3	TRBD2	TGCGCCAGCAGCCTCTCTAGCGGGGGGGCGGCAGATACGCAGTATTTT	CASSLSSGGAADTQYF
-	TRBV10-3	TRBJ1-5	-	TGTGCCATCAGTGAGACGGGGAATCAGCCCCAGCATTTT	CAISETGNQPQHF
many	TRBV5-1	TRBJ2-2	-	TGCGCCAGCAGCAAAGGGATGAACACCGGGGAGCTGTTTTTT	CASSKGMNTGELFF
-	TRBV9	TRBJ2-7	TRBD2	TGTGCCAGCAGCGCGATGGGGGGGTCCTACGAGCAGTACTTC	CASSAMGGSYEQYF
-	TRBV15	TRBJ2-3	-	TGTGCCACCAGCACTATCCCTCGGAACACAGATACGCAGTATTTT	CATSTIPRNTDTQYF